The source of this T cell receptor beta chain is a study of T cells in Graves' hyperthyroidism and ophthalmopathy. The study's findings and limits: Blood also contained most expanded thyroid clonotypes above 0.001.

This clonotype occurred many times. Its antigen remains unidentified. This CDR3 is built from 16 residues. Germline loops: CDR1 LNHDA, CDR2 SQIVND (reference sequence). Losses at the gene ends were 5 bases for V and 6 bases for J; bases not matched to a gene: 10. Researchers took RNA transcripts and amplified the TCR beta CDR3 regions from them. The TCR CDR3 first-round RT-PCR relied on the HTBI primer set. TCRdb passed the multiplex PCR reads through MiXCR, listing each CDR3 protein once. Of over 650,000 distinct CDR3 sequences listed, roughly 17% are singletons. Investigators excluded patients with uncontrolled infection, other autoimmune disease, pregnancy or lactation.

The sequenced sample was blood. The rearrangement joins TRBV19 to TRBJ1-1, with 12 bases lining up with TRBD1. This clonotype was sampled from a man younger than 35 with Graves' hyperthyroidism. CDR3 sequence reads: CASSPRDRGRESEAFF. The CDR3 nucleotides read TGTGCCAGTAGTCCACGGGACAGGGGGCGCGAGTCTGAAGCTTTCTTT.